This T cell receptor beta chain appears in the sequencing data of a study of T cells in Graves' hyperthyroidism and ophthalmopathy. Points from the study as a whole: In the analysis, a 13 V-J model separated ophthalmopathy from stable hyperthyroidism.

Many counts were recorded for this clonotype. Its antigen is currently unknown. Template material for amplifying TCR beta CDR3 regions consisted of RNA transcripts. TCR CDR3 underwent first-round RT-PCR with the HTBI primer set. TCRdb itself ran the multiplex PCR reads through MiXCR, one entry per CDR3 protein. The profile shows approximately 410,000 distinct CDR3 sequences, roughly 14% of them singletons. The length of the CDR3 is 14 residues. Germline V lookup: CDR1 SNHLY, CDR2 FYNNEI. V lost 2 bases to trimming and J lost 11 bases; unmatched junction nucleotides: 11. Specimen: blood. The chain uses TRBV2 and TRBJ1-1; 7 bases fit TRBD1. This receptor was obtained from a man aged 18-30 years with Graves' ophthalmopathy. CDR3 sequence: CASSEIGGPVGAFF. CDR3 nucleotides: TGTGCCAGCAGTGAAATAGGGGGCCCGGTCGGCGCTTTCTTT.